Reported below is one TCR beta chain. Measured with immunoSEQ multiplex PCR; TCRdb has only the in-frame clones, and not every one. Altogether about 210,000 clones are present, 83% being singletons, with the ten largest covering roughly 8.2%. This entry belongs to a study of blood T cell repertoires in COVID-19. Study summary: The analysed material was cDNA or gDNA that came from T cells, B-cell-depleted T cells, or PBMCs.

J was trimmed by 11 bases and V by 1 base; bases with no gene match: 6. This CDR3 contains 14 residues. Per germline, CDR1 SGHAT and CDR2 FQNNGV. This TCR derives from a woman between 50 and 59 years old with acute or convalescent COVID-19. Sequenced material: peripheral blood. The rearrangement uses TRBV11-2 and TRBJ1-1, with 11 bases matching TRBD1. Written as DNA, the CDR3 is TGTGCCAGCAGCTTAGGGCTGGACAGGGGGCAGGCTTTCTTT. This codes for CASSLGLDRGQAFF.